The 20 T cell receptor beta chains below all came from one sample that was sequenced in a study of neurological immune-mediated disorders. MiXCR was run by TCRdb on the 5' RACE reads, yielding one entry per CDR3 protein. The table has tens of thousands of distinct CDR3 sequences, around 3.5% seen once; the top ten hold less than 3.5%. Sequenced: PBMCs. The receptors come from a woman aged 45-60 years with multiple sclerosis.

This clonotype was observed many times. The chain is built from TRBV10-3 and TRBJ1-1; tentatively, D is TRBD1 (5 bases). The CDR3 is made up of 12 amino acids. From germline, CDR1 is ENHRY and CDR2 SYGVKD. Between the trimmed V and J ends, which lost 9 bases and 2 bases, there was a span of 10 bases. CDR3 sequence (DNA): TGTGCCATAAGGACATCCAACACTGAAGCTTTCTTT. It codes for CAIRTSNTEAFF.

This clonotype showed up many times. The V and J genes are TRBV20-1 and TRBJ1-2, with D unclear. V lost 5 bases, J lost 8 bases, and 12 bases lay in between. Germline CDR1 and CDR2: DFQATT and SNEGSKA (reference sequence). This CDR3 contains 11 residues. CDR3: CSAPEGRGYTF. The CDR3 DNA reads TGCAGTGCTCCAGAAGGAAGAGGCTACACCTTC.

Ten or more counts support this clonotype. The chain carries TRBV29-1 and TRBJ2-7; D is tentatively TRBD1 or TRBD2 (6 bases each). The CDR3 is 15 amino acids. V lost 6 bases and J lost 3, with 21 bases in between. Germline V lookup: CDR1 SQVTM, CDR2 ANQGSEA. Written as DNA, the CDR3 is TGCAGCGTCCCGGGGGCCGGATCGAATTACTACGAGCAGTACTTC. Translation gives CSVPGAGSNYYEQYF.

This clonotype was counted at least ten times. The chain uses TRBV10-3 and TRBJ2-2; 9 bases fit TRBD1. This CDR3 region has 14 residues. In germline, CDR1 is ENHRY, CDR2 SYGVKD. V gave up 8 bases and J gave up 6 bases; unmatched junction bases: 7. In DNA form, the CDR3 reads TGTGCCATCTTAGGGACAGGGAAACCCGGGGAGCTGTTTTTT. It encodes CAILGTGKPGELFF.

This clonotype was seen repeatedly, ten times or more. The CDR3 sequence is CASSVGSGRDSPLHF. In DNA, the CDR3 is TGTGCCAGCAGCGTAGGGTCGGGGAGAGATTCACCCCTCCACTTT. The chain combines TRBV9 with TRBJ1-6; D gene unclear. Trimming shortened V by 0 bases and J by 8 bases, and 12 bases separated the two germline ends. The CDR3 extends over 15 amino acids. CDR1 and CDR2 from the germline V gene are SGDLS and YYNGEE. The whole variable domain, remainder taken from reference TRBV9 and TRBJ1-6, is DSGVTQTPKHLITATGQRVTLRCSPRSGDLSVYWYQQSLDQGLQFLIQYYNGEERAKGNILERFSAQQFPDLHSELNLSSLELGDSALYFCASSVGSGRDSPLHFGNGTRLTVT.

This clonotype was seen many times. V is TRBV5-1 and J is TRBJ2-5; D perhaps matches TRBD2 (5 bases). V lost 0 bases and J 5 bases, leaving 8 bases between the germline ends. In germline, CDR1 is SGHRS, CDR2 YFSETQ. CDR3 length equals 13 residues. The CDR3 coding sequence is TGCGCCAGCAGCTTGGGAGGGTCGGAGACCCAGTACTTC. Translating it yields CASSLGGSETQYF.

This clonotype came up a few times. V usage is TRBV18 and J usage is TRBJ2-7; maybe TRBD1 (6 bases). Germline V CDR1 and CDR2: KGHSH, LQKENI. V lost 0 bases to trimming and J lost 6 bases, with 12 bases between them. The CDR3 runs 14 residues. In DNA, the CDR3 is TGTGCCAGCTCACCACCGCCAGGGGTTCCCGAGCAGTACTTC. The encoded protein is CASSPPPGVPEQYF.

In its sample, this clonotype was seen many times. This chain uses TRBV7-8 with TRBJ2-7, with 14 positions matching TRBD2. This CDR3 has 12 amino acids. Germline V CDR1 and CDR2: SGHVS, FQNEAQ. V shed 5 bases and J 12 bases; nucleotides not matched to a gene: 3. The CDR3: CASSPGTSGRYF. The CDR3 bases are TGTGCCAGCAGCCCGGGGACTAGCGGGAGGTACTTC.

This clonotype was recorded many times. The chain couples TRBV20-1 to TRBJ2-3; D gene uncertain. V was clipped by 5 bases and J by 0 bases, with 15 bases between them. The CDR3 runs to 15 residues. Germline lookup yields CDR1 DFQATT and CDR2 SNEGSKA (reference sequence). CDR3 DNA: TGCAGTGCTGGTATAAGTTCCTCTAGCACAGATACGCAGTATTTT. This gives the protein CSAGISSSSTDTQYF.

This clonotype was seen at least ten times. The V gene is TRBV7-6, the J gene TRBJ2-1; 8 bases line up with TRBD1. The J segment lost 6 bases and the V segment lost 6 bases, leaving 10 bases of the junction unmatched. CDR1 SGHVS and CDR2 FNYEAQ come from the germline V gene. The length of the CDR3 is 15 residues. The DNA of the CDR3 is TGTGCCAGCAGACAATCCGGGACAGGTCTCAATGAGCAGTTCTTC. Protein sequence: CASRQSGTGLNEQFF.

The sample holds many counts of this clonotype. V and J are TRBV12-3 or TRBV12-4 and TRBJ2-3; D gene ambiguous. V shed 3 bases and J shed 8 bases, with 3 bases lying between them. The CDR3 runs 10 residues. This CDR3 reads CASSFGTQYF. The DNA of the CDR3 is TGTGCCAGCAGTTTCGGTACGCAGTATTTT.

Ten or more counts support this clonotype. V gene TRBV12-3 or TRBV12-4 combines with J gene TRBJ2-5; unclear D gene. The CDR3 is made up of 13 amino acids. The V end was cut by 1 base, the J end by 4 bases, with 7 bases between. The chain's CDR3 is CASSLGIGETQYF. In DNA, the CDR3 is TGTGCCAGCAGTTTAGGAATTGGAGAGACCCAGTACTTC.

This clonotype was counted ten times or more. In nucleotides, the CDR3 is TGCAGTGCTAGAGTGGACAGCCTCTATGGCTACACCTTC. Translating gives CSARVDSLYGYTF. J is TRBJ1-2 and V is TRBV20-1; D may be TRBD1 (6 bases). Germline CDR1 reads DFQATT; CDR2 reads SNEGSKA (reference sequence). There are 13 residues in the CDR3. V lost 1 base and J 4 bases, leaving 10 bases between the germline ends.

This clonotype was counted ten times or more. This chain joins TRBV5-6 and TRBJ2-3, with a tentative D call TRBD2 (6 bases). The CDR3 is 15 residues long. Germline CDR1 and CDR2: SGHDT and YYEEEE. Trimming stripped 0 bases from V and 1 base from J, with 9 bases between. CDR3: CASSLGGVGTDTQYF. The CDR3 DNA sequence: TGTGCCAGCAGCTTGGGGGGGGTCGGCACAGATACGCAGTATTTT.

The table lists this clonotype with many counts. The chain joins TRBV20-1 to TRBJ2-7; TRBD1 aligns across 11 bases. Germline lookup yields CDR1 DFQATT and CDR2 SNEGSKA (reference sequence). V lost 7 bases, J lost 12 bases, and 17 bases stayed unmatched. This CDR3 region has 14 residues. CDR3 residues: CSGTTGTGGEKWYF. The CDR3 coding sequence is TGCAGTGGTACGACCGGGACAGGGGGGGAGAAGTGGTACTTC.

This clonotype was recorded many times. The gene calls are TRBV12-3 or TRBV12-4 and TRBJ2-2; D not certain. The ends were cut back, 4 bases at V and 5 bases at J, with 11 bases in the middle. The CDR3 consists of 14 residues. In DNA form, the CDR3 reads TGTGCCAGCAGTTACCTCCTTCGGACCGGGGAGCTGTTTTTT. It translates to CASSYLLRTGELFF.

This clonotype was found many times. The rearrangement links TRBV7-2 to TRBJ2-7; D uncertain. The CDR3 runs to 11 residues. Per germline, CDR1 SGHTA and CDR2 FQGNSA. V lost 7 bases to trimming and J lost 6 bases, with 10 bases between them. The CDR3 loop is CASTDLLEQYF. The CDR3 DNA reads as TGTGCCAGCACCGATCTACTCGAGCAGTACTTC.

The sample holds many counts of this clonotype. V gene TRBV5-1 combines with J gene TRBJ1-4; 10 bases are shared with TRBD1. Germline values: CDR1 SGHRS, CDR2 YFSETQ. V dropped 4 bases and J dropped 5; count of bases not matched to a gene: 8. This CDR3 spans 16 amino acids. The CDR3 is CASSKEPGQGNEKLFF. Here the CDR3 DNA reads TGCGCCAGCAGCAAAGAACCGGGACAGGGGAATGAAAAACTGTTTTTT.

This clonotype was counted ten times or more. The genes are TRBV9 and TRBJ2-1; D is perhaps TRBD2 (6 bases). This CDR3 has 15 residues. Between the trimmed V and J ends, which lost 0 bases and 5 bases, there was a span of 12 bases. The V gene's germline CDR1 is SGDLS and CDR2 YYNGEE. CDR3: CASSVGTTTDNEQFF. The CDR3 bases are TGTGCCAGCAGCGTAGGGACTACTACGGACAATGAGCAGTTCTTC.

This clonotype was recorded at least ten times. V gene TRBV20-1 combines with J gene TRBJ2-2, with 7 bases fitting TRBD1. Germline V lookup: CDR1 DFQATT, CDR2 SNEGSKA (reference sequence). V lost 5 bases, J lost 8 bases, and 8 bases stayed unmatched. CDR3 size: 13 residues. The chain's CDR3 is CSAPEGAAGELFF. The CDR3 DNA reads as TGCAGTGCTCCAGAGGGGGCAGCGGGGGAGCTGTTTTTT.